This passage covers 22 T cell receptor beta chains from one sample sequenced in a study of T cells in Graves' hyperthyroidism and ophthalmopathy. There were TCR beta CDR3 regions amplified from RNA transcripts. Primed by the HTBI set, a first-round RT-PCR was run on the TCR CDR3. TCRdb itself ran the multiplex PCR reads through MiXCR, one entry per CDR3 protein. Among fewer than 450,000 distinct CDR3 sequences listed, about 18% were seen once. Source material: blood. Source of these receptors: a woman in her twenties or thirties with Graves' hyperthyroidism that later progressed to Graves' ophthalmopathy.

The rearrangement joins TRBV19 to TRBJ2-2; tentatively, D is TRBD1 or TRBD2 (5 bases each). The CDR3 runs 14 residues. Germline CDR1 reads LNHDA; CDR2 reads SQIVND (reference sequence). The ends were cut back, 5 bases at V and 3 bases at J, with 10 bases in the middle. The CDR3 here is CASSAGRDTGELFF. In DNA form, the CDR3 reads TGTGCCAGTAGTGCAGGGCGGGACACCGGGGAGCTGTTTTTT. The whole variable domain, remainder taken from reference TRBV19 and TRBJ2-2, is DGGITQSPKYLFRKEGQNVTLSCEQNLNHDAMYWYRQDPGQGLRLIYYSQIVNDFQKGDIAEGYSVSREKKESFPLTVTSAQKNPTAFYLCASSAGRDTGELFFGEGSRLTVL.

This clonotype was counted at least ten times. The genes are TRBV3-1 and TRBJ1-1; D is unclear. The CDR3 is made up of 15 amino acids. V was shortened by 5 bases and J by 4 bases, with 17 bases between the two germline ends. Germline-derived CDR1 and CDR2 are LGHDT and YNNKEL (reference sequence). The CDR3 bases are TGTGCCAGCAGCTTCGACATTGCGGCGGGCACTGAAGCTTTCTTT. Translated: CASSFDIAAGTEAFF.

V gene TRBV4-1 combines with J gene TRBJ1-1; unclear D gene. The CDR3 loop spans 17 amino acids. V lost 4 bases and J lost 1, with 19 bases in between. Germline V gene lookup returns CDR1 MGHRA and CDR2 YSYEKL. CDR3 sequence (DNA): TGCGCCAGCAGCCTCTCGGGTCTCAGGATGACGAACACTGAAGCTTTCTTT. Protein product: CASSLSGLRMTNTEAFF.

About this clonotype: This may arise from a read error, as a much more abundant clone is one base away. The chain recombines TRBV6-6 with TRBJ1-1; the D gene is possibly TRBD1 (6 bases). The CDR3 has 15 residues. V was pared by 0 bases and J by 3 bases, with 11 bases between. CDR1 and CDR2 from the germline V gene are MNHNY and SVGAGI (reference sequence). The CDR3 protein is CASSYSVQGDTEAFF. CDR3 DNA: TGTGCCAGCAGTTACTCGGTACAGGGCGACACTGAAGCTTTCTTT.

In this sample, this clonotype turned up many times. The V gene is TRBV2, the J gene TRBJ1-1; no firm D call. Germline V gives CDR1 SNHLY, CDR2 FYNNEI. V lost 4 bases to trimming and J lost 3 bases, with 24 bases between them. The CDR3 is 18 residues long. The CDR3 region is CASSVQLGSELLDTEAFF. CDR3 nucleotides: TGTGCCAGCAGTGTGCAGTTGGGCAGTGAGTTGTTGGACACTGAAGCTTTCTTT.

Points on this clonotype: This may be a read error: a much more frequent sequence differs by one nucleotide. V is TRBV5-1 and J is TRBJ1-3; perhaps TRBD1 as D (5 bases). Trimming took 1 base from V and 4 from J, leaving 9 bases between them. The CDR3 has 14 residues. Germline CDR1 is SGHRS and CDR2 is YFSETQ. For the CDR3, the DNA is TGCGCCAGCAGCTTGACAGGCTACGGAAACACCATATATTTT. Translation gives CASSLTGYGNTIYF.

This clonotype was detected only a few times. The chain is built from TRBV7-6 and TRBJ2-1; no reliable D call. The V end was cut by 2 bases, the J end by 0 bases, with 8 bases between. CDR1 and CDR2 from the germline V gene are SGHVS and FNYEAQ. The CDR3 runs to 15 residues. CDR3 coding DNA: TGTGCCAGCAGCTTAACACACGGCTCCTACAATGAGCAGTTCTTC. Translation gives CASSLTHGSYNEQFF.

In DNA, the CDR3 is TGCGCCAGCAGTGAGTCGTACGTCGGGGGGTACAATGAGCAGTTCTTC. This gives the protein CASSESYVGGYNEQFF. The genes are TRBV10-2 and TRBJ2-1, with 7 bases matching TRBD2. Per the germline V gene, CDR1 is WSHSY and CDR2 is SAAADI. The CDR3 is 16 amino acids. V gave up 0 bases and J gave up 4 bases; unmatched junction bases: 6.

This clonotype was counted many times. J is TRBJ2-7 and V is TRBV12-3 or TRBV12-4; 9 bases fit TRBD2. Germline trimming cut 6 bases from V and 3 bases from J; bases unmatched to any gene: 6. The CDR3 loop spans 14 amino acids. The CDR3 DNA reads TGTGCCAGCAGACCCCGACTAGCGGACTACGAGCAGTACTTC. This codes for CASRPRLADYEQYF.

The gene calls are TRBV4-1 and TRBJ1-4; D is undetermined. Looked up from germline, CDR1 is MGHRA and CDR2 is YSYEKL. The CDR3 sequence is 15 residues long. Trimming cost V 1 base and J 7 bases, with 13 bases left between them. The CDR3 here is CASSQVKGISEKLFF. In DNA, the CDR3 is TGCGCCAGCAGCCAAGTCAAGGGTATTAGTGAAAAACTGTTTTTT.

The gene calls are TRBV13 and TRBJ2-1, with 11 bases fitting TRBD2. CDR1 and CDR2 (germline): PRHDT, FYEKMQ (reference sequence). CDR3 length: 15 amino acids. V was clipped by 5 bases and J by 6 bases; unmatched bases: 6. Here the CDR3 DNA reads TGTGCCAGCAGCGCTAGCGGGGGGCGTCTCAATGAGCAGTTCTTC. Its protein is CASSASGGRLNEQFF.

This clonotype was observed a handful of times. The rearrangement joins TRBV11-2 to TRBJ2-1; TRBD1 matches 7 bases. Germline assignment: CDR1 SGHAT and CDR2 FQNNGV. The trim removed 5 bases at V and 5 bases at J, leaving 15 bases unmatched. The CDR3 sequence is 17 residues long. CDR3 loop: CASSPPQGEQPHNEQFF. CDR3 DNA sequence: TGTGCCAGCAGCCCCCCCCAGGGGGAGCAGCCCCACAATGAGCAGTTCTTC.

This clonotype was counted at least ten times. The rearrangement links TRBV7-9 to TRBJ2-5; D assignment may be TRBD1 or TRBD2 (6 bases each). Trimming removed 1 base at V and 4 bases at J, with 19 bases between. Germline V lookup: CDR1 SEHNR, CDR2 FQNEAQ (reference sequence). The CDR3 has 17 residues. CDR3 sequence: CASSLVGGRAPRETQYF. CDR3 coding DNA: TGTGCCAGCAGCTTAGTGGGGGGCAGGGCTCCCCGAGAGACCCAGTACTTC.

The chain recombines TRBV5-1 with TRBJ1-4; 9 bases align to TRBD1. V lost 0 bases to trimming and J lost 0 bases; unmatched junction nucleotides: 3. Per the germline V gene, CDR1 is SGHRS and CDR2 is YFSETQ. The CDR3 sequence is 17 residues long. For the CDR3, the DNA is TGCGCCAGCAGCTTGGGACAGGGGGTTACAACTAATGAAAAACTGTTTTTT. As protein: CASSLGQGVTTNEKLFF.

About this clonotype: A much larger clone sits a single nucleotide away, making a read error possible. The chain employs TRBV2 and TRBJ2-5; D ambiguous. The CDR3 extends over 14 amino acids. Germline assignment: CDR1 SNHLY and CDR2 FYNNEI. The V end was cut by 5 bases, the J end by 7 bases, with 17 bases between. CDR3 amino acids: CASSSPYTPGTQYF. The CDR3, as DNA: TGTGCCAGCAGTTCCCCCTATACTCCAGGGACCCAGTACTTC.

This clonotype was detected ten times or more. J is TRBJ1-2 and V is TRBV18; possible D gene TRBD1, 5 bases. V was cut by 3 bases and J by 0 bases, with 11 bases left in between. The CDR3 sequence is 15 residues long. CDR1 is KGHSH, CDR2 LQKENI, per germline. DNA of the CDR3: TGTGCCAGCTCACCCGGGACGGACACTAACTATGGCTACACCTTC. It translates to CASSPGTDTNYGYTF.

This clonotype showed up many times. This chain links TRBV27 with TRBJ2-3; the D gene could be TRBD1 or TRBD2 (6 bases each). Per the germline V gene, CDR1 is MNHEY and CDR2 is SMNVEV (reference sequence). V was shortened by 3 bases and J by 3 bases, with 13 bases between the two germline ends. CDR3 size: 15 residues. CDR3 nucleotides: TGTGCCAGCAGTTTGGGGGCGGGACCTACAGATACGCAGTATTTT. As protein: CASSLGAGPTDTQYF.

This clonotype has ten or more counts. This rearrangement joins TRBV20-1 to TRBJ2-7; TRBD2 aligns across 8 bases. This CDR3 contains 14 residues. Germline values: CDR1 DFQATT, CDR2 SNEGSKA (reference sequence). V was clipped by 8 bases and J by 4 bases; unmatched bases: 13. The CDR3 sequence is CSTNIAGPPYEQYF. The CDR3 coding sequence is TGCAGTACTAATATAGCGGGACCACCTTACGAGCAGTACTTC.

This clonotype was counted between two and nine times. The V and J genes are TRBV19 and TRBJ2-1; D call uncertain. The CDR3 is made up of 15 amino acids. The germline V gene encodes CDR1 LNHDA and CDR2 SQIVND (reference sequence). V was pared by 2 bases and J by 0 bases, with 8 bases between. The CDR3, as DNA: TGTGCCAGTAGTATATTCATAAGCTCCTACAATGAGCAGTTCTTC. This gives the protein CASSIFISSYNEQFF.

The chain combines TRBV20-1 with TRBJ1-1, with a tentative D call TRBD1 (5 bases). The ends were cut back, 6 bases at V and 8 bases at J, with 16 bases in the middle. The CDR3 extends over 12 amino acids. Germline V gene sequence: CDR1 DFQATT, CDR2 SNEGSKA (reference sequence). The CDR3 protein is CSAPGRASEAFF. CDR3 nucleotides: TGCAGTGCCCCGGGGCGAGCATCAGAAGCTTTCTTT.

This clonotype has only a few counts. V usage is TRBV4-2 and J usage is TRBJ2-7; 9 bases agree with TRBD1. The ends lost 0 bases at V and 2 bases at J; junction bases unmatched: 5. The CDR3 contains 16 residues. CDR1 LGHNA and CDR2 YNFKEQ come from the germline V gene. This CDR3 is CASSQDTGTGTYEQYF. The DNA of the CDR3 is TGTGCCAGCAGCCAAGACACCGGGACAGGGACCTACGAGCAGTACTTC.

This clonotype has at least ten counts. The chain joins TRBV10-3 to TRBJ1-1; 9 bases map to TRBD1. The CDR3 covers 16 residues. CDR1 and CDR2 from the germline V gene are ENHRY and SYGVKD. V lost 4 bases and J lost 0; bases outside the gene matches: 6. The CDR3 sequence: CAISAGTGILNTEAFF. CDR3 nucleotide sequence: TGTGCCATCAGTGCCGGGACAGGGATACTGAACACTGAAGCTTTCTTT.